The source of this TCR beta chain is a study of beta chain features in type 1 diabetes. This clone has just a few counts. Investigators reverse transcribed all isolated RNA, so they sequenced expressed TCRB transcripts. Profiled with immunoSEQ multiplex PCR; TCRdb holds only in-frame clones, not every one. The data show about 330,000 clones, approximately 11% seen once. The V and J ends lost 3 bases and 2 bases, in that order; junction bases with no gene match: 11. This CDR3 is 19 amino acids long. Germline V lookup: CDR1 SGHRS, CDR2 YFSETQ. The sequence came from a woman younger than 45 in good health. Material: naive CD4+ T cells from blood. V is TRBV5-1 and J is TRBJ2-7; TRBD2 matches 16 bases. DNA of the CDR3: TGCGCCAGCAGCTCTCCTCCGGGACTAGCGGGAGGGCAGCCCTACGAGCAGTACTTC. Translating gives CASSSPPGLAGGQPYEQYF.